The clone carrying this T cell receptor beta chain showed up just a few times. This CDR3 has 13 residues. The V end was cut by 5 bases, the J end by 6 bases, with 15 bases between. Per the germline V gene, CDR1 is SGHNT and CDR2 is YYREEE (reference sequence). The data are from a study of shared clonotypes between healthy human individuals. Profiled with immunoSEQ multiplex PCR; TCRdb holds only in-frame clones, not every one. The table lists over 850,000 clones, about four fifths of them singletons. Adult donors, all healthy and HIV-negative, had no recent acute infections or vaccinations. J is TRBJ2-7 and V is TRBV5-4; D possibly matches TRBD1 or TRBD2 (6 bases each). Sequenced material: memory CD4+ T cells from PBMCs. The subset: CD45RA-negative fraction. This clonotype originated in a young man in good health. Some clones in this sample may be carry-over from other donors' samples. For the CDR3, the DNA is TGTGCCAGCAGTCGGGGGCCTAGGGGCGAGCAGTACTTC. Amino acid sequence: CASSRGPRGEQYF.